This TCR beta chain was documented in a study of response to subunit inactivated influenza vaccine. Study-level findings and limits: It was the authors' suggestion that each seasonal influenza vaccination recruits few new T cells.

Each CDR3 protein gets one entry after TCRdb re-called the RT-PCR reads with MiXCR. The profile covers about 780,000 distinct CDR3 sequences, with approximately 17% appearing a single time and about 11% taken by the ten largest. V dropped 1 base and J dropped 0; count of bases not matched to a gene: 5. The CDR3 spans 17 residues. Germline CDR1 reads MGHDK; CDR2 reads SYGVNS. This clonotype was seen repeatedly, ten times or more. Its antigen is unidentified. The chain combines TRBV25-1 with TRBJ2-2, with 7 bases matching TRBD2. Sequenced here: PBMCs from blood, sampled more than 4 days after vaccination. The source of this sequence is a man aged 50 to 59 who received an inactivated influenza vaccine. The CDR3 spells CASSEFGGMSNTGELFF. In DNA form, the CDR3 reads TGTGCCAGCAGTGAATTCGGGGGGATGTCGAACACCGGGGAGCTGTTTTTT.